The T cell receptor beta chain under discussion was sequenced for a study of CD8 T cells in Susac syndrome. On the study more broadly: Active disease was present in six of the sequenced Susac syndrome patients, whereas under 10 of them were in remission. There were Susac syndrome patients who were therapy-naive at blood draw, others on corticosteroids, and others on intravenous immunoglobulin alone. Study conclusions and caveats: CD4+ repertoires of Susac syndrome patients lacked detectable clonal expansion.

Germline CDR1 reads SQVTM; CDR2 reads ANQGSEA. This CDR3 has 12 residues. The germline V and J ends were trimmed by 7 bases and 7 bases, with 14 bases remaining between them. cDNA came from around 0.54 to 1 ug RNA primed by random hexamers. It was immunoSEQ multiplex PCR that amplified TCR beta CDR3 across 54 Vbeta and 13 Jbeta. TCRdb passed the immunoSEQ multiplex PCR reads through MiXCR, listing each CDR3 protein once. The sample shows roughly 140,000 distinct CDR3 sequences, approximately 94% of them seen only once. With respect to this clonotype: Its antigen is as yet unknown.

Sample: CD4+ T cells from PBMCs. This TCR derives from a human donor with Susac syndrome. The chain combines TRBV29-1 with TRBJ2-1, with no clear D. The CDR3 loop is CSGVVGGNEQFF. In nucleotides, the CDR3 is TGCAGCGGGGTGGTAGGTGGGAATGAGCAGTTCTTC.